A selection of T cell receptor beta chains follows, all from one sample in a study of blood T cells in healthy people across ages. TCRdb ran MiXCR on the 5' RACE reads and lists one entry per CDR3 protein. Seen here are 1.5 million to 1.9 million distinct CDR3 sequences, 35% to 45% observed once, and the top ten hold approximately 4%. Sequenced sample: blood. Receptor source: a woman under 30 in good health. Both conserved end residues are part of each CDR3. The D gene is left open where the match is weak. Some rows have no size entry. The others give once, few or many, or a class for an expanded clone.

J gene	D gene	clone size	V gene	CDR3 protein	CDR3 DNA
TRBJ2-1	TRBD2	.	TRBV9	CASSVVGGRANEQFF	TGTGCCAGCAGCGTAGTTGGCGGGAGGGCCAACGAGCAGTTCTTC
TRBJ2-3	TRBD1	.	TRBV7-2	CASSQRQGLTDTQYF	TGTGCCAGCAGCCAGCGACAGGGGCTCACAGATACGCAGTATTTT
TRBJ2-1	TRBD2	.	TRBV20-1	CSGLAGAAYNEQFF	TGCAGTGGACTAGCGGGAGCAGCCTACAATGAGCAGTTCTTC
TRBJ2-1	.	.	TRBV7-2	CASSFSLGSNEQFF	TGTGCCAGCAGCTTTTCCCTAGGAAGCAATGAGCAGTTCTTC
TRBJ1-2	TRBD1	.	TRBV29-1	CSVEDRAGGYTF	TGCAGCGTTGAGGACAGGGCAGGTGGCTACACCTTC
TRBJ2-7	.	.	TRBV6-5	CASSYGRGQTYEQYF	TGTGCCAGTAGTTACGGTCGGGGACAAACCTACGAGCAGTACTTC
TRBJ2-5	.	once	TRBV7-6	CASTYRGATGTFQETQYF	TGTGCCAGCACCTATCGGGGGGCTACCGGGACTTTTCAAGAGACCCAGTACTTC
TRBJ2-7	.	.	TRBV20-1	CSAHRPAINYEQYF	TGCAGTGCTCATAGACCGGCTATAAACTACGAGCAGTACTTC
TRBJ1-1	.	few	TRBV6-2/TRBV6-3	CASSYSFEAFF	TGTGCCAGCAGTTACTCGTTTGAAGCTTTCTTT
TRBJ2-3	TRBD2	few	TRBV13	CASSLQGLAEGTDTQYF	TGTGCCAGCAGCCTCCAGGGACTAGCGGAGGGCACAGATACGCAGTATTTT
TRBJ2-5	TRBD1	.	TRBV12-3/TRBV12-4	CASSLGRGQLETQYF	TGTGCCAGCAGTTTAGGCAGGGGGCAGTTGGAGACCCAGTACTTC
TRBJ2-1	TRBD1	.	TRBV7-2	CASSLTGQAYNEQFF	TGTGCCAGCAGCTTAACCGGACAGGCCTACAATGAGCAGTTCTTC
TRBJ1-5	.	.	TRBV6-2/TRBV6-3	CASAIEAPSQPQHF	TGTGCCAGCGCGATTGAGGCGCCTTCTCAGCCCCAGCATTTT
TRBJ2-4	TRBD2	.	TRBV27	CASSPFVGGGPSDIQYF	TGTGCTAGCAGTCCCTTCGTGGGGGGAGGGCCCTCGGACATTCAGTACTTC
TRBJ2-4	.	.	TRBV12-3/TRBV12-4	CASSLSRRAKNIQYF	TGTGCCAGCAGCTTAAGCAGACGAGCCAAAAACATTCAGTACTTC
TRBJ1-2	TRBD1	many	TRBV12-3/TRBV12-4	CASRTGGYGYTF	TGTGCCAGCAGGACAGGGGGCTATGGCTACACCTTC
TRBJ2-7	.	.	TRBV27	CASSADTVRGEQYF	TGTGCCAGCAGTGCGGACACCGTTCGGGGCGAGCAGTACTTC
TRBJ2-1	.	.	TRBV20-1	CSARVQKFNEQFF	TGCAGTGCTAGAGTGCAGAAGTTCAATGAGCAGTTCTTC
TRBJ1-5	.	.	TRBV3-1	CAGSRDRVNQPQHF	TGTGCCGGCAGCCGAGACCGGGTTAATCAGCCCCAGCATTTT
TRBJ1-2	.	once	TRBV24-1	CATSENDFYGYTF	TGTGCCACCAGTGAAAATGACTTCTATGGCTACACCTTC
TRBJ2-1	.	.	TRBV29-1	CSVGSKYNEQFF	TGCAGCGTGGGTTCGAAGTACAATGAGCAGTTCTTC
TRBJ2-1	.	many	TRBV2	CASSPLANSYNEQFF	TGTGCCAGCAGCCCCCTTGCGAACTCCTACAATGAGCAGTTCTTC
TRBJ2-7	.	.	TRBV19	CASSIGRGTYEQYF	TGTGCCAGTAGTATAGGCAGGGGAACCTACGAGCAGTACTTC
TRBJ2-7	TRBD2	once	TRBV10-3	CAISESLAGGRYF	TGTGCCATCAGTGAGTCTTTAGCGGGGGGAAGGTACTTC
TRBJ1-6	.	few	TRBV2	CASNDQSSYNSPLHF	TGTGCCAGCAACGATCAGAGCTCCTATAATTCACCCCTCCACTTT
TRBJ2-7	.	.	TRBV11-2	CASSLVPTKTYEQYF	TGTGCCAGCAGCTTAGTTCCTACGAAGACCTACGAGCAGTACTTC
TRBJ1-1	TRBD1	.	TRBV6-6	CASSYLGQGGSEAFF	TGTGCCAGCAGTTACTTGGGACAGGGAGGGTCTGAAGCTTTCTTT
TRBJ1-2	TRBD1	.	TRBV4-3	CASSQETGAKNYGYTF	TGCGCCAGCAGCCAAGAAACAGGGGCGAAGAACTATGGCTACACCTTC
TRBJ2-3	.	few	TRBV18	CASSPSGQTDTQYF	TGTGCCAGCTCACCATCCGGACAGACAGATACGCAGTATTTT
TRBJ2-7	.	.	TRBV20-1	CSARAIGPYEQYF	TGCAGTGCTAGAGCGATAGGCCCCTACGAGCAGTACTTC
TRBJ2-3	.	.	TRBV18	CASSPPSSDTQYF	TGTGCCAGCTCACCACCTAGTTCAGATACGCAGTATTTT
TRBJ2-3	.	few	TRBV7-2	CASSVQRQRGDTQYF	TGTGCCAGCAGCGTCCAGCGGCAAAGGGGAGATACGCAGTATTTT